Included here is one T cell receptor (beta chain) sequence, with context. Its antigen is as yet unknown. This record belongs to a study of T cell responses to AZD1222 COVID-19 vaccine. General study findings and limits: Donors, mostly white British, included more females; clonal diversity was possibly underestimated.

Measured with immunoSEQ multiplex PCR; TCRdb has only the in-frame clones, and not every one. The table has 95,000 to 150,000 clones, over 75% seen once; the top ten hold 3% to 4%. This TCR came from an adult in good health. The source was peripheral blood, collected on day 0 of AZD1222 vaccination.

The CDR3, as DNA: TGCAGTGCTAGTTCCCCAGGGCGAGGGACTGAAGCTTTCTTT. Its protein is CSASSPGRGTEAFF. The chain links TRBV20-1 to TRBJ1-1; D is possibly TRBD1 (5 bases). CDR1 and CDR2 (germline): DFQATT, SNEGSKA (reference sequence). With 3 bases removed from V and 5 bases from J, the gap between germline ends came to 16 bases. The CDR3 covers 14 residues.